This entry lists 13 T cell receptor beta chains sequenced from one sample in a study of identical twins. Via MiXCR, TCRdb re-called the 5' RACE reads, giving one row per CDR3 protein. The sample comprises around 1.7 million distinct CDR3 sequences, around a third of which are singletons, and 0.25% to 0.3% rests with the top ten. The specimen was cord blood. The receptors come from a newborn girl in good health.

This clonotype has more than one count but fewer than ten. V gene TRBV6-1 combines with J gene TRBJ1-6; D ambiguous. The V end lost 5 bases, the J end lost 8 bases, and 16 bases lay between the germline ends. The CDR3 is 15 amino acids. Germline CDR1 reads MNHNS; CDR2 reads SASEGT. DNA for the CDR3: TGTGCCAGCAGTTCCGACGGCCTAGAGGATTCACCCCTCCACTTT. It is translated as CASSSDGLEDSPLHF.

The rearrangement joins TRBV24-1 to TRBJ2-3; weak D call: TRBD2 (6 bases). Per the germline V gene, CDR1 is KGHDR and CDR2 is SFDVKD. The CDR3 covers 13 residues. The ends were cut back, 10 bases at V and 4 bases at J, with 14 bases in the middle. CDR3 sequence: CATGYSGSDTQYF. The CDR3 DNA is TGTGCCACTGGGTATAGCGGCTCAGATACGCAGTATTTT.

The gene calls are TRBV20-1 and TRBJ1-1; D call uncertain. Trimming left V 7 bases short and J 1 base short, with 13 bases between. Germline V lookup: CDR1 DFQATT, CDR2 SNEGSKA (reference sequence). The length of the CDR3 is 13 residues. This CDR3 reads CSVLGPGNTEAFF. The CDR3 DNA is TGCAGTGTTCTAGGTCCCGGGAACACTGAAGCTTTCTTT.

This clonotype was counted between two and nine times. J is TRBJ2-1 and V is TRBV20-1; 7 bases are a match to TRBD2. The CDR3 is 14 residues long. Per germline, CDR1 DFQATT and CDR2 SNEGSKA (reference sequence). V lost 6 bases, J lost 8 bases, and 13 bases stayed unmatched. The CDR3 spells CSADKRDGVDEQFF. CDR3 nucleotides: TGCAGTGCCGACAAGCGGGACGGAGTAGATGAGCAGTTCTTC.

The rearrangement uses TRBV27 and TRBJ1-6; D not resolved. V was clipped by 10 bases and J by 8 bases, with 9 bases between them. CDR3 length equals 11 residues. Germline V gives CDR1 MNHEY, CDR2 SMNVEV (reference sequence). This CDR3 is CATGSYSPLHF. The CDR3 bases are TGTGCCACCGGATCCTATTCACCCCTCCACTTT.

The chain links TRBV6-4 to TRBJ2-3; D remains ambiguous. The CDR3 contains 14 residues. Germline loops: CDR1 MRHNA, CDR2 SNTAGT. Trimming removed 3 bases from V and 2 bases from J, with 9 bases in between. The CDR3: CASSERPSTDTQYF. The CDR3 DNA follows: TGTGCCAGCAGTGAACGGCCATCCACAGATACGCAGTATTTT.

This chain uses TRBV12-3 or TRBV12-4 with TRBJ2-2; 12 bases map to TRBD1. This CDR3 comprises 17 residues. The J segment lost 2 bases and the V segment lost 3 bases, leaving 4 bases of the junction unmatched. CDR3 loop: CASSFAGTGGNTGELFF. In DNA, the CDR3 is TGTGCCAGCAGTTTTGCCGGGACAGGGGGCAACACCGGGGAGCTGTTTTTT.

The chain links TRBV12-3 or TRBV12-4 to TRBJ2-5, with TRBD2 matching over 7 bases. The DNA end favors TRBJ2-7, so the J call may be wrong. The CDR3 loop spans 16 amino acids. Here the CDR3 reads CASSCSRAGEKHEQYF. The CDR3 nucleotides read TGTGCCAGCAGTTGTTCCCGGGCGGGAGAGAAACACGAGCAGTACTTC.

The genes are TRBV6-5 and TRBJ2-6; 7 bases match TRBD1. J lost 1 base, V lost 7 bases, and 10 bases had no gene match. Germline V gene data show CDR1 as MNHEY and CDR2 as SVGAGI. This CDR3 has 17 amino acids. The CDR3 nucleotides are TGTGCCAGCACTTCCGGGACAGCCTTATCTGGGGCCAACGTCCTGACTTTC. Residues: CASTSGTALSGANVLTF.

The genes are TRBV21-1 and TRBJ2-7. TRBV21-1 is deemed a pseudogene. The CDR3 has 16 amino acids. CDR3 DNA sequence: TGTGCCAGCAGCGAAGTAAGGCGTAACTATTCCTACGAGCAGTACTTC. Protein sequence: CASSEVRRNYSYEQYF.

This clonotype has just a few counts. This chain joins TRBV20-1 and TRBJ1-4; TRBD1 matches at 10 bases. Per the germline V gene, CDR1 is DFQATT and CDR2 is SNEGSKA (reference sequence). Trimming cost V 7 bases and J 8 bases; bases outside gene matches: 4. The length of the CDR3 is 12 residues. For the CDR3, the DNA is TGCAGTGGACAGGGGGCGCGGGAAAAACTGTTTTTT. This sequence encodes CSGQGAREKLFF.

On this clonotype: A read error may explain this, as a much larger clone is one base away. The V and J genes are TRBV29-1 and TRBJ2-7, with D unresolved. This CDR3 region has 12 residues. Deletions cut 5 bases from V and 3 bases from J, with 11 bases between. Germline CDR1 is SQVTM and CDR2 is ANQGSEA. This chain's CDR3 is CSVSTGVYEQYF. CDR3 nucleotides: TGCAGCGTTTCGACGGGCGTCTACGAGCAGTACTTC.

This clonotype was recorded a few times. The CDR3 DNA reads TGTGCCAGCAGCTTAATCGTTAGCATCCCCTCCTACGAGCAGTACTTC. This encodes CASSLIVSIPSYEQYF. This chain uses TRBV11-2 with TRBJ2-7, with D uncertain. V lost 2 bases, J lost 0 bases, and 14 bases lay in between. Germline V gene lookup returns CDR1 SGHAT and CDR2 FQNNGV. CDR3 size: 16 residues. Drawing the rest from reference TRBV11-2 and TRBJ2-7, the complete variable domain is EAGVAQSPRYKIIEKRQSVAFWCNPISGHATLYWYQQILGQGPKLLIQFQNNGVVDDSQLPKDRFSAERLKGVDSTLKIQPAKLEDSAVYLCASSLIVSIPSYEQYFGPGTRLTVT.